Listed here are 8 T cell receptor beta chains from one sample, sequenced in a study of CD8 T cells in ankylosing spondylitis. Study results and limitations: Several highly homologous variants made up a TCR beta motif, and this motif appeared characteristic of ankylosing spondylitis blood.

No cognate antigen is known for these TCRs. TCRdb independently ran MiXCR on the 5' RACE reads; one entry per CDR3 protein. The sample contains roughly 470,000 distinct CDR3 sequences, about 24% of which appear only once. Input material: blood, either unsorted or a sorted T cell fraction (not recorded which). Receptor source: a male donor with ankylosing spondylitis.

V is TRBV5-1 and J is TRBJ1-1; TRBD1 agrees at 7 bases. Germline-derived CDR1 and CDR2 are SGHRS and YFSETQ. Losses at the gene ends were 4 bases for V and 8 bases for J; bases not matched to a gene: 11. There are 14 residues in the CDR3. The CDR3 sequence: CASSPAGGLTEAFF. The CDR3 coding sequence is TGCGCCAGCAGCCCCGCAGGGGGGCTCACGGAAGCTTTCTTT.

The rearrangement uses TRBV19 and TRBJ2-1, with 7 bases lining up with TRBD2. The J segment lost 9 bases and the V segment lost 1 base, leaving 12 bases of the junction unmatched. In germline, CDR1 is LNHDA, CDR2 SQIVND (reference sequence). This CDR3 is built from 16 residues. The DNA for the CDR3 is TGTGCCAGTAGTATAGTTGGGACTACCTCGACCCCTGAGCAGTTCTTC. Encoded protein: CASSIVGTTSTPEQFF. Full variable domain (outside the CDR3, taken from reference TRBV19 and TRBJ2-1): DGGITQSPKYLFRKEGQNVTLSCEQNLNHDAMYWYRQDPGQGLRLIYYSQIVNDFQKGDIAEGYSVSREKKESFPLTVTSAQKNPTAFYLCASSIVGTTSTPEQFFGPGTRLTVL.

This sequence joins TRBV5-1 and TRBJ1-4, with TRBD1 matching over 8 bases. With 0 bases clipped from V and 8 bases from J, the junction kept 6 bases outside the gene matches. From germline, CDR1 is SGHRS and CDR2 YFSETQ. CDR3 length: 15 residues. This CDR3 reads CASSLAGRTGEKLFF. The CDR3 coding sequence is TGCGCCAGCAGCTTGGCCGGTAGGACAGGGGAAAAACTGTTTTTT. Using reference TRBV5-1 and TRBJ1-4 for the parts outside the CDR3, the full variable domain is KAGVTQTPRYLIKTRGQQVTLSCSPISGHRSVSWYQQTPGQGLQFLFEYFSETQRNKGNFPGRFSGRQFSNSRSEMNVSTLELGDSALYLCASSLAGRTGEKLFFGSGTQLSVL.

This clonotype came up a few times. The V call is TRBV6-1, the J call TRBJ2-7; TRBD2 matches 9 bases. CDR3 length equals 15 residues. CDR1 MNHNS and CDR2 SASEGT come from the germline V gene. Unmatched junction bases numbered 4, after V lost 3 bases and J lost 1 base. In DNA, the CDR3 is TGTGCCAGCAGTGAGATAGCGGGAGTATCCTACGAGCAGTACGTC. Translated: CASSEIAGVSYEQYV.

This clonotype was seen only once. J is TRBJ2-3 and V is TRBV7-2, with a possible D match to TRBD1 (6 bases). Trimming left V 3 bases short and J 2 bases short, with 15 bases between. Germline V lookup: CDR1 SGHTA, CDR2 FQGNSA. CDR3 length: 16 residues. The CDR3 protein is CASSLGSRGFTDTQYF. Written as DNA, the CDR3 is TGTGCCAGCAGCTTGGGGTCCAGGGGCTTCACAGATACGCAGTATTTT. Full variable domain (missing parts from reference TRBV7-2 and TRBJ2-3): GAGVSQSPSNKVTEKGKDVELRCDPISGHTALYWYRQSLGQGLEFLIYFQGNSAPDKSGLPSDRFSAERTGGSVSTLTIQRTQQEDSAVYLCASSLGSRGFTDTQYFGPGTRLTVL.

This clonotype has just a few counts. The chain couples TRBV5-1 to TRBJ2-3; 11 nucleotides align to TRBD2. This CDR3 region has 16 residues. Per germline, CDR1 SGHRS and CDR2 YFSETQ. The V segment lost 1 base and the J segment 4 bases; nucleotides outside the gene matches: 5. The chain's CDR3 is CASSLSRLAGSDTQYF. For the CDR3, the DNA is TGCGCCAGCAGCTTGAGTCGACTAGCGGGATCAGATACGCAGTATTTT.

This clonotype was seen only a few times. J is TRBJ2-1 and V is TRBV7-8, with 11 bases fitting TRBD2. The junction had 7 bases not matched to a gene; V was cut back by 6 bases and J by 0 bases. Germline values: CDR1 SGHVS, CDR2 FQNEAQ. The CDR3 is made up of 17 amino acids. The CDR3 loop is CASRPLLAGASYNEQFF. DNA for the CDR3: TGTGCCAGCAGGCCCTTACTAGCGGGGGCCTCCTACAATGAGCAGTTCTTC.

The chain couples TRBV9 to TRBJ2-1, with 8 bases fitting TRBD2. Germline CDR1 is SGDLS and CDR2 is YYNGEE. The J segment lost 9 bases and the V segment lost 0 bases, leaving 8 bases of the junction unmatched. The CDR3 is 15 residues long. CDR3 residues: CASSVEAGELREQFF. The DNA for the CDR3 is TGTGCCAGCAGCGTAGAAGCGGGAGAGCTTCGTGAGCAGTTCTTC. The variable domain in full, with the rest retrieved from reference TRBV9 and TRBJ2-1, is DSGVTQTPKHLITATGQRVTLRCSPRSGDLSVYWYQQSLDQGLQFLIQYYNGEERAKGNILERFSAQQFPDLHSELNLSSLELGDSALYFCASSVEAGELREQFFGPGTRLTVL.